This TCR beta chain was sequenced during a study of cytomegalovirus exposure and HLA in healthy donors listed by TCRdb under 2017. Describing the broader study: An earlier analysis of about 560 of the donors reported about 280 Gb of sequence data and roughly 120 million unique TCR beta sequences obtained from around 170 million T cells. A later analysis re-examined previously published TCR beta repertoires from 500 to 700 donors and added high-resolution HLA genotyping to investigate patterns of TCR occurrence. Donor age, sex, ethnicity and CMV serostatus were compiled together with the repertoire data. The study combined high-throughput TCR immunosequencing, statistical association of individual TCRs with disease status, and machine learning to predict cytomegalovirus infection status. All discovery cohort repertoires had been generated on a single sequencing platform. Besides the first cohort of under 700 subjects, a separate validation cohort made up of 95 to 150 different subjects was used. An earlier analysis of 587 of the donors used high-throughput TCR beta sequencing to judge whether each TCR beta V gene segment behaved as functional or pseudogenic. Roughly 310 gigabases of sequencing data and approximately 85 million unique TCR sequences were included in an early release covering 500 to 750 HLA-typed donors. Typing coverage differed by locus: A, B, C, DRB1 and DQB1 were typed in roughly 629-630 donors, DQA1 in about 560, DPA1 in 600 to 610, and DPB1 in 400 to 490. The T cell repertoires of 700 or so subjects were profiled by immunosequencing and related to cytomegalovirus serostatus. The later analysis used no new phenotypic data to find candidate immune exposures, relying instead on TCR beta sequences and their occurrence across donors. Of the roughly 400 genotyped donors, around 81% fell in the genetic ancestry cluster associated with self-reported Caucasian donors. Both class I and class II loci were covered by HLA typing, at four-digit resolution. The study aimed to test whether cataloging public T cell receptors could reveal signatures of past pathogen exposure. A later genetic analysis took genome-wide SNP genotypes for about 55% of the roughly 670 donors and used that subset as a discovery cohort. Because of strong linkage in the cohort, four to six DR-DQ haplotypes were treated as single units for association and clustering. Among 398 genotyped donors of the cohort, an average of 235,054 unique TCR beta nucleotide sequences were sequenced per donor, approximately 20% of them non-productive.

Receptor libraries were prepared by the immunoSEQ multiplex PCR assay. For the multiplex PCR, a mixture combining 60 forward primers for TCR Vbeta segments and 13 reverse primers for TCR Jbeta segments was used. A multiplex PCR assay on genomic DNA amplified the CDR3 region of rearranged TCR beta genes. On the Illumina HiSeq System, the amplified TCR beta libraries were sequenced as 87-base-pair reads. Per the source publication's procedure: A later analysis counted about 82 million unique TCR beta chains across the 550 to 800 repertoires, and approximately 11 million of these chains were shared by at least two donors. Raw reads were error-corrected and collapsed into unique sequences with a nearest-neighbor algorithm that merged closely related sequences to remove PCR and sequencing errors. CDR3 sequences were aligned to IMGT reference sequences to assign V, D and J gene segments. For a sequence to be retained, at least a six-nucleotide match to both a V gene segment and a J gene segment was required. Rearrangements were classified as productive when the CDR3 lacked stop codons and remained in frame with V and J, and all other rearrangements were classified as non-productive. CDR3 was defined according to IMGT convention as the region running from the second conserved V-encoded cysteine to the conserved J-encoded phenylalanine. Sequences without an unambiguous match to a single V gene segment were excluded from the earlier analysis of about 600 of the donors. An earlier analysis of several hundred of the donors classified V segments as functional when productive rearrangements were above 56.7% and as segregating when the standard deviation between donors was above 5%. To diagnose cytomegalovirus status from the catalog of TCR beta chain sequences, a statistical classification framework was built. A later analysis assigned V and J genes by comparing TCR nucleotide sequences with IMGT/GENE-DB human TR gene sequences. Using the TCRdist pipeline, a later analysis assigned CDR3 sequences along with most-parsimonious VDJ recombination scenarios. In a later analysis, each TCR beta chain was defined by its CDR3 amino acid sequence together with its V-gene family, and reads lacking a unique V-gene family were excluded. A later analysis removed 550 to 700 highly shared, low-generation-probability nucleotide sequences to deal with suspected cross-contamination and a sequencing artifact. A later analysis calculated a clonal expansion index for each public chain from normalized within-repertoire ranks of inferred template counts. In a later analysis, generation probabilities were computed using a VDJ recombination model fitted to out-of-frame rearrangements, and the results were checked against IGoR. In a later analysis, TCR-TCR, TCR-HLA and TCR-CMV co-occurrence was scored with hypergeometric tests, and a repertoire-size bias correction was applied to TCR pairs. False discovery rates were estimated in a later analysis by permuting HLA or CMV assignments 20 times. In a later analysis, co-occurring TCRs were grouped using DBSCAN, and TCRdist sequence similarity was added for clustering within HLA-allele-positive subsets. Repertoires with fewer than 30,000 or more than 120,000 public chains, plus five repertoires with anomalous nucleotide sharing, were excluded from co-occurrence clustering. Drawn from immuneACCESS, this table holds only the in-frame rearrangements with V and J called that TCRdb kept. Clones are partly lost; checked studies trace under half to an unresolved V gene and leave the rest unexplained. V and J calls and clone size are given by that table; D and trimming were obtained from the DNA. This sample holds 100,000 to 150,000 clones; approximately 81% were observed only once. The top ten clonotypes cover 0.7% of the sample.

The cohort consisted of 670 or so healthy bone marrow donors. At the time of sampling, every cohort member was nominally healthy, though immune exposures that went unrecorded were likely present. The donor tested CMV seronegative and was one of the 352 seronegative cohort members. Every donor gave a peripheral blood sample, and the peripheral blood mononuclear cells from that sample were used for TCR beta sequencing. Genomic DNA was extracted from the blood cell samples with the Qiagen DNeasy Blood Extraction Kit. Overall study results and their limits: In an earlier analysis of about 550 of the donors, most TCR beta V segments were observed in productive rearrangements about 87% or about 30% of the time, broadly matching IMGT annotations. In a later analysis, HLA-associated TCR beta chains were found to be more clonally expanded and to have lower generation probabilities than equally common non-associated chains. A further reported finding was that TCR beta sequences accurately predicted the HLA-A and HLA-B alleles for most subjects in the first cohort. While some public TCRs were present in many individuals, most TCR sequences turned up only very rarely across donors. Because the 87-base-pair reads could not distinguish some IMGT-functional V segments, including TRBV6-2 and TRBV6-3, those segments were excluded. The earlier analysis of approximately 590 of the donors excluded 15 to 20 rarely observed V segments, including chromosome 9 orphons, because counts were too low. A later analysis reported that several top co-occurrence clusters appeared linked to parvovirus B19, influenza, CMV and Epstein-Barr virus. In a later analysis, about 16,000 TCR beta sequences were associated with specific HLA alleles at a false discovery rate of 0.05. In a later analysis, most CMV-associated TCR beta chains were found to appear HLA-restricted, with HLA associations seemingly driven largely by CMV exposure. CMV serostatus was the only immune exposure information available for the cohort. In both the original and validation cohorts, the classifier was reported to diagnose cytomegalovirus status with high specificity and sensitivity. According to the authors, the approach could potentially be generalized to other disease states and immunological phenotypes. In a later analysis, the rate of TCR association differed among HLA loci, with DRB1 alleles having the most associated TCRs and HLA-C alleles having the fewest. A few of the identified cytomegalovirus-associated TCR beta chains were confirmed in vitro to be specific for cytomegalovirus antigens. A cluster of highly shared sequence variants was judged likely to be a technical artifact of the sequencing pipeline. Linkage disequilibrium might explain the correlated functional status among segregating V segments, but an unknown experimental factor could not be excluded. Presence/absence analyses assumed roughly uniform sequencing depth across donors, an assumption that may not hold. Compared with the roughly 700-donor mean, donors in an Asian-associated ancestry cluster had fewer N-insertions in productive TCRs, according to a later genetic analysis. The study gave a list of 150 to 200 TCR beta chains associated with cytomegalovirus. HLA typing was unavailable for some donors at each locus, so association tests used only the typed subset. When HLA alleles, especially DR and DQ, strongly co-occurred, attributing TCR associations to individual alleles was difficult. In this cohort, only TCR beta chains were sequenced, and detectable features were limited by the absence of alpha or paired-chain data. An association between a missense DCLRE1C variant and V-gene and J-gene trimming of TCR beta chains was found in a later genetic analysis and replicated in an independent cohort.

V drops 8 bases and J drops 0 bases, leaving 10 bases in between. For CDR1 and CDR2, the germline V gene lists MNHEY and SVGAGI. The CDR3, from cysteine to phenylalanine, totals 13 residues. Of the read, only the CDR3 DNA is kept; its 39 bases are in frame from base 1. In regard to this clone: No antigen is known for it. No much larger clone exists at a distance of one base, and base qualities are not known.

The V gene is TRBV6-5 and the J gene is TRBJ1-2; TRBD1 is perhaps the D gene, given 5 matching bases. The receptor was isolated from a man between 18 and 29 years old in good health and CMV-seronegative. The sample taken for sequencing was PBMCs. CDR3 protein: CASFSRANYGYTF. The sequenced DNA is TGTGCCAGCTTTTCCAGGGCTAACTATGGCTACACCTTC.